This is a list of T cell receptor beta chains from one sample in a study of cytomegalovirus exposure and HLA in healthy donors. Libraries were prepared by immunoSEQ multiplex PCR; TCRdb keeps only in-frame clonotypes and omits some of them. The table has roughly 100,000 clones, over 60% seen once. The specimen was PBMCs. Source of these receptors: a woman aged 18 to 35 in good health and CMV-seropositive. The CDR3 runs from the conserved cysteine through the conserved F or W. D genes are given only for firm matches. Clone size is given for some rows only: seen once, a few or many times, or a class if the clone is expanded.

TRBJ2-1	TRBD1	TRBV10-2	-	TGCGCCAGCAGCGCCAGGGGGCAGGCCCAGTTCTTC	CASSARGQAQFF
TRBJ2-2	-	TRBV2	-	TGTGCCAGCAGCGAGGTTAACACCGGGGAGCTGTTTTTT	CASSEVNTGELFF
TRBJ1-5	-	TRBV18	-	TGTGCCAGCTCACGGGGAGCGGGTGAGCCCCAGCATTTT	CASSRGAGEPQHF
TRBJ1-4	-	TRBV28	-	TGTGCCAGCAGTGACCCCCTGGGGAGTCCTAATGAAAAACTGTTTTTT	CASSDPLGSPNEKLFF
TRBJ2-7	-	TRBV18	-	TGTGCCAGCTCACCAGTTTCACAGAGTTCCTACGAGCAGTACTTC	CASSPVSQSSYEQYF
TRBJ2-7	-	TRBV6-5	-	TGTGCCAGCAGTTTCAACAGGGTACAGCAGTACTTC	CASSFNRVQQYF
TRBJ2-7	-	TRBV19	once	TGTGCCAGTAGTAGACTGATCTCCTACGAGCAGTACTTC	CASSRLISYEQYF
TRBJ2-3	-	TRBV5-1	-	TGCGCCAGCAGCACGGGGGACAGCACAGATACGCAGTATTTT	CASSTGDSTDTQYF
TRBJ2-1	TRBD2	TRBV7-3	-	TGTGCCAGCAGCCGGGGGGGACTAGCCTATGAGCAGTTCTTC	CASSRGGLAYEQFF
TRBJ1-2	TRBD1	TRBV25-1	-	TGTGCCAGCAGTCCCGGGACAGGGTTTCTGATCAACTATGGCTACACCTTC	CASSPGTGFLINYGYTF
TRBJ1-2	-	TRBV7-2	-	TGTGCCAGCAGCTTAGCGCTAAACGAGGGCTCCGGCTTC	CASSLALNEGSGF
TRBJ2-5	-	TRBV9	-	TGTGCCAGCAGCCCGTTGACTAGTTTCGAGACCCAGTACTTC	CASSPLTSFETQYF
TRBJ2-5	TRBD1	TRBV11-3	-	TGTGCCAGCAGCGTCGACAGGGGTTCAGAGACCCAGTACTTC	CASSVDRGSETQYF
TRBJ1-5	-	TRBV6-1	-	TGTGCCAGCAGTGATGGGGGGGGTAATCAGCCCCAGCATTTT	CASSDGGGNQPQHF
TRBJ2-2	-	TRBV7-9	-	TGTGCCAGCAGCCACGGACATTTAGACGGGGAGCTGTTTTTT	CASSHGHLDGELFF
TRBJ1-3	TRBD1	TRBV2	-	TGTGCCAGCAATGGACAGGCTAACTCTGGAAACACCATATATTTT	CASNGQANSGNTIYF
TRBJ1-6	-	TRBV6-5	-	TGTGCCAGCAGTTACAGGAGGGCAGAGAAGCACTTCCCCCTCCACTTT	CASSYRRAEKHFPLHF
TRBJ1-3	-	TRBV2	few	TGTGCCAGCAGTGAACTGGGCCCTGATTCTGGAAACACCATATATTTT	CASSELGPDSGNTIYF
TRBJ2-1	TRBD2	TRBV6-4	-	TGTGCCAGCAGTGCGACTAGCGGGAGTGGAAATGAGCAGTTCTTC	CASSATSGSGNEQFF
TRBJ1-5	-	TRBV7-3	-	TGTGCCAGCAGCTTAACGGCGGATCAGCCCCAGCATTTT	CASSLTADQPQHF
TRBJ2-5	-	TRBV5-1	-	TGCGCCAGCAGCTTGTGGACAGAACCACAAGAGACCCAGTACTTC	CASSLWTEPQETQYF
TRBJ2-2	-	TRBV2	few	TGTGCCAGCAGTGAAGACTTCTCCGGGGAGCTGTTTTTT	CASSEDFSGELFF
TRBJ2-3	TRBD2	TRBV18	-	TGTGCCAGCTCACAAACTAGCGGGACTGGCACAGATACGCAGTATTTT	CASSQTSGTGTDTQYF
TRBJ2-2	-	TRBV7-7	few	TGTGCTATCGACTTAAACACCGGGGAGCTGTTTTTT	CAIDLNTGELFF
TRBJ1-2	-	TRBV4-1	-	TGCGCCAGCAGCCAAGATCGTAACTTCTATGGCTACACCTTC	CASSQDRNFYGYTF
TRBJ2-3	-	TRBV28	few	TGTGCCAGCAGCACTCGCTGGAGCGGAGCTAGCACAGATACGCAGTATTTT	CASSTRWSGASTDTQYF
TRBJ1-1	-	TRBV28	-	TGTGCCAGCAGCCGCCCCCCAGTCACTGAAGCTTTCTTT	CASSRPPVTEAFF
TRBJ2-5	-	TRBV9	-	TGTGCCAGCAGCGTAGGATCCTCACAGGTGCAAGAGACCCAGTACTTC	CASSVGSSQVQETQYF
TRBJ1-3	-	TRBV5-1	-	TGCACCAGCAGCTCCTTCCAGGGCAGTTACTCTGGAAACACCATATATTTT	CTSSSFQGSYSGNTIYF
TRBJ1-3	-	TRBV2	few	TGTGCCAGCAGTCTGGGGGGTTACGGAAACACCATATATTTT	CASSLGGYGNTIYF
TRBJ2-5	-	TRBV10-2	-	TGCGCCAGCAGTGTTCCAGGGGAGGAGACCCAGTACTTC	CASSVPGEETQYF
TRBJ1-5	TRBD1	TRBV30	-	TGTGCCTGGGGACAGGGGAATCAGCCCCAGCATTTT	CAWGQGNQPQHF
TRBJ2-3	TRBD2	TRBV5-1	-	TGCGCCAGCAGCATTCCTAGCGGGCTTAGCACAGATACGCAGTATTTT	CASSIPSGLSTDTQYF